This T cell receptor beta chain was sequenced for a study of Ad26.COV2.S vaccination and SARS-CoV-2 variants. Some clones are missing from TCRdb's copy, which holds only in-frame ones; the method was immunoSEQ multiplex PCR. Here the sample spans roughly 380,000 clones, roughly 81% being singletons. The sample's treatment: about 20 received Ad26.COV2.S at low or high dose, single or two shots; five or six received placebo; per-sample allocation not given. Specimens were obtained on day 63 following the first vaccine or placebo injection. The CDR3 extends over 19 amino acids. The germline gives CDR1 LGHNA, CDR2 YSLEER. V shed 2 bases, J shed 2 bases, and the junction held 16 bases outside the gene matches.

The receptor was derived from a person aged 18-60 years who received the Ad26.COV2.S COVID-19 vaccine or a placebo. Sequences were derived from peripheral blood, sampled in a trial of Ad26.COV2.S vaccine versus placebo. The chain couples TRBV4-3 to TRBJ2-7, with 9 positions matching TRBD1. The CDR3 here is CASSQNPGQGSKGTYEQYF. As DNA, the CDR3 is TGCGCCAGCAGCCAAAATCCGGGACAGGGCAGTAAAGGGACCTACGAGCAGTACTTC.